The entry below gives a single T cell receptor beta chain sequence along with its context. This sample was taken from a study of blood T cell repertoires in COVID-19. Only in-frame clones appear in the TCRdb table, and some are missing; sequencing was by immunoSEQ multiplex PCR. The table shows 88,000 or so clones, with 65% to 85% occurring only once. Germline V lookup: CDR1 MNHEY, CDR2 SVGEGT. The CDR3 extends over 21 amino acids. V was shortened by 3 bases and J by 0 bases, with 27 bases between the two germline ends. This receptor was identified in a man aged 55 to 69 with acute or convalescent COVID-19. The chain joins TRBV6-2 or TRBV6-3 to TRBJ1-3; D may be TRBD1 (5 bases). The material sequenced was peripheral blood. The CDR3 reads CASSYLRPIPGLKNSGNTIYF. DNA for the CDR3: TGTGCCAGCAGTTATCTTCGACCAATACCGGGACTCAAAAACTCTGGAAACACCATATATTTT.